These 17 T cell receptor beta chains came from one sample sequenced in a study of lymphopenia after photon versus proton radiotherapy. Sequencing was performed with immunoSEQ multiplex PCR; in TCRdb, only in-frame clones are kept and a portion is missing. The data hold around 29,000 clones, with around 87% observed a single time. The sequencing here drew on peripheral blood, taken from a patient treated with proton-based radiotherapy. Receptor source: a woman in her sixties with cholangiocarcinoma. Some clones in this sample may be carry-over from other donors' samples.

The chain is built from TRBV18 and TRBJ1-4; D is perhaps TRBD1 (5 bases). This CDR3 is 14 amino acids long. V was cut by 2 bases and J by 7 bases, with 11 bases left in between. Germline CDR1 and CDR2: KGHSH and LQKENI. The CDR3 DNA reads as TGTGCCAGCTCACCATTGGGGGTCGGTGAAAAACTGTTTTTT. Encoded protein: CASSPLGVGEKLFF.

A remark on this clone: Different DNA sequences within this sample yield the same CDR3. CDR3 region: CASSNLPGDGYTF. The DNA of the CDR3 is TGTGCCAGCTCAAACCTCCCGGGGGATGGCTACACCTTC. The chain joins TRBV18 to TRBJ1-2; tentatively, D is TRBD1 (5 bases). This CDR3 has 13 amino acids. The germline V and J ends were trimmed by 5 bases and 6 bases, with 13 bases remaining between them. Germline V CDR1 and CDR2: KGHSH, LQKENI.

The CDR3: CASIDQNSGNTIYF. The CDR3 region has the DNA TGTGCCAGCATCGACCAGAACTCTGGAAACACCATATATTTT. This rearrangement joins TRBV13 to TRBJ1-3; unclear D gene. CDR3 size: 14 residues. Germline CDR1 reads PRHDT; CDR2 reads FYEKMQ (reference sequence). V was clipped by 7 bases and J by 0 bases, with 10 bases between them.

The gene calls are TRBV27 and TRBJ2-3; D is unresolved. Germline V lookup: CDR1 MNHEY, CDR2 SMNVEV (reference sequence). V was clipped by 3 bases and J by 6 bases, with 7 bases between them. CDR3 length: 12 amino acids. DNA of the CDR3: TGTGCCAGCAGTTTCAATCCGGATACGCAGTATTTT. This codes for CASSFNPDTQYF.

The chain combines TRBV28 with TRBJ2-3, with D possibly TRBD2 on 5 matching bases. V lost 5 bases, J lost 1 base, and 13 bases lay in between. Per germline, CDR1 MDHEN and CDR2 SYDVKM. The CDR3 totals 15 residues. CDR3: CASSPLLEGTDTQYF. DNA for the CDR3: TGTGCCAGCAGTCCCTTATTGGAGGGCACAGATACGCAGTATTTT.

The chain carries TRBV7-2 and TRBJ2-7; D is ambiguous. The germline V gene encodes CDR1 SGHTA and CDR2 FQGNSA. V shed 2 bases and J shed 3 bases, with 11 bases lying between them. There are 14 residues in the CDR3. CDR3 in amino acids: CASSLYAGIYEQYF. The DNA of the CDR3 is TGTGCCAGCAGCTTATACGCAGGAATCTACGAGCAGTACTTC.

V usage is TRBV4-3 and J usage is TRBJ2-3; D possibly matches TRBD1 or TRBD2 (5 bases each). The CDR3 runs 13 residues. CDR1 is LGHNA, CDR2 YSLEER, per germline. V lost 4 bases to trimming and J lost 0 bases, with 5 bases between them. CDR3 in amino acids: CASSRDSTDTQYF. The DNA of the CDR3 is TGCGCCAGCAGCCGGGACAGCACAGATACGCAGTATTTT.

The genes are TRBV7-6 and TRBJ2-6; D gene unclear. The V gene lost 5 bases and the J gene lost 0 bases, with 17 bases spanning the gap. In germline, CDR1 is SGHVS, CDR2 FNYEAQ. The CDR3 runs to 18 residues. In DNA, the CDR3 is TGTGCCAGCAGCACCCGAATCGCGACCAGCTCTGGGGCCAACGTCCTGACTTTC. Its protein product is CASSTRIATSSGANVLTF.

The chain recombines TRBV5-1 with TRBJ2-2; D ambiguous. The ends were cut back, 0 bases at V and 8 bases at J, with 11 bases in the middle. CDR1 and CDR2 (germline): SGHRS, YFSETQ. This CDR3 has 14 amino acids. In DNA form, the CDR3 reads TGCGCCAGCAGCTTGGGGGCAGGTGAAGGGGAGCTGTTTTTT. As protein: CASSLGAGEGELFF.

This clone was seen more than once but under ten times. The DNA of the CDR3 is TGTGCCAGCAGTTTACCCCCGCCAACGGGGGACAGGGGGACTGAAGCTTTCTTT. Translated, it gives CASSLPPPTGDRGTEAFF. This chain links TRBV27 with TRBJ1-1, with TRBD1 identical over 11 bases. J gave up 5 bases and V 2 bases, and 13 bases lay outside the gene matches. The CDR3 has 18 residues. The germline CDR1 and CDR2 sequences are MNHEY and SMNVEV (reference sequence).

Points on this clone: One junction end does not reproduce the germline sequence, and a read error may be involved. The V and J genes are TRBV19 and TRBJ2-1; 13 bases line up with TRBD2. The CDR3 has 13 residues. From germline, CDR1 is LNHDA and CDR2 SQIVND (reference sequence). CDR3 residues: CASSSRTSGGNVF. The CDR3 bases are TGTGCCAGTAGTTCGAGGACTAGCGGGGGCAATGTCTTC.

The chain recombines TRBV20-1 with TRBJ2-5, with D hard to call. Germline CDR1 is DFQATT and CDR2 is SNEGSKA (reference sequence). V was shortened by 3 bases and J by 6 bases, with 5 bases between the two germline ends. CDR3 length equals 10 residues. This chain's CDR3 is CSARRKTQYF. The CDR3, as DNA: TGCAGTGCTAGGCGGAAGACCCAGTACTTC.

The genes are TRBV7-7 and TRBJ2-2; D call uncertain. Germline lookup yields CDR1 SSHAT and CDR2 FNYEAQ (reference sequence). Trimming left V 5 bases short and J 2 bases short, with 9 bases between. This CDR3 has 14 amino acids. The CDR3 sequence: CASSSARNTGELFF. The DNA of the CDR3 is TGTGCCAGCAGCAGCGCGCGTAACACCGGGGAGCTGTTTTTT. The full variable domain, with the rest looked up from reference TRBV7-7 and TRBJ2-2, is GAGVSQSPRYKVTKRGQDVTLRCDPISSHATLYWYQQALGQGPEFLTYFNYEAQPDKSGLPSDRFSAERPEGSISTLTIQRTEQRDSAMYRCASSSARNTGELFFGEGSRLTVL.

The chain links TRBV5-4 to TRBJ2-1, with D uncertain. Trimming cost V 2 bases and J 3 bases, with 9 bases left between them. Germline loops: CDR1 SGHNT, CDR2 YYREEE (reference sequence). The length of the CDR3 is 14 residues. CDR3 coding DNA: TGTGCCAGCAGCTTTCTGGAAAACTACAATGAGCAGTTCTTC. Translated, it gives CASSFLENYNEQFF.

The chain combines TRBV18 with TRBJ1-4; D ambiguous. This CDR3 has 13 residues. Germline V lookup: CDR1 KGHSH, CDR2 LQKENI. The ends were cut back, 2 bases at V and 8 bases at J, with 9 bases in the middle. The CDR3 DNA sequence: TGTGCCAGCTCACCAGGAGTGGGAGAAAAACTGTTTTTT. Its protein product is CASSPGVGEKLFF.

The chain is built from TRBV5-4 and TRBJ1-5, with D possibly matching TRBD1 (6 bases). There are 15 residues in the CDR3. Germline assignment: CDR1 SGHNT and CDR2 YYREEE (reference sequence). Trimming shortened V by 6 bases and J by 3 bases, and 16 bases separated the two germline ends. The chain's CDR3 is CASTSNRGHNQPQHF. For the CDR3, the DNA is TGTGCCAGCACCTCTAATCGGGGGCACAATCAGCCCCAGCATTTT.

This rearrangement joins TRBV6-6 to TRBJ2-7, with 10 positions matching TRBD2. The CDR3 has 15 residues. Germline V CDR1 and CDR2: MNHNY, SVGAGI (reference sequence). The trim removed 0 bases at V and 9 bases at J, leaving 8 bases unmatched. This chain's CDR3 is CASSYSQRGGTVQYF. The CDR3 region has the DNA TGTGCCAGCAGTTACTCGCAGCGGGGGGGCACCGTGCAGTACTTC.